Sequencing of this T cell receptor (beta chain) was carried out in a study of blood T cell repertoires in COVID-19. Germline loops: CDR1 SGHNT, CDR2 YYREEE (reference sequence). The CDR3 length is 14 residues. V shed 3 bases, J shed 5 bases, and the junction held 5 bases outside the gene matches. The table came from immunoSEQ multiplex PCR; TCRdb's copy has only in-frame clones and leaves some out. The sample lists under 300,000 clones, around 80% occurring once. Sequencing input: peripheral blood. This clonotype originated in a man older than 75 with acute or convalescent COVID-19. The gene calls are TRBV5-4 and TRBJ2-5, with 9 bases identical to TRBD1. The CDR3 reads CASSSQGARETQYF. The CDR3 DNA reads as TGTGCCAGCAGCTCACAGGGGGCGAGGGAGACCCAGTACTTC.